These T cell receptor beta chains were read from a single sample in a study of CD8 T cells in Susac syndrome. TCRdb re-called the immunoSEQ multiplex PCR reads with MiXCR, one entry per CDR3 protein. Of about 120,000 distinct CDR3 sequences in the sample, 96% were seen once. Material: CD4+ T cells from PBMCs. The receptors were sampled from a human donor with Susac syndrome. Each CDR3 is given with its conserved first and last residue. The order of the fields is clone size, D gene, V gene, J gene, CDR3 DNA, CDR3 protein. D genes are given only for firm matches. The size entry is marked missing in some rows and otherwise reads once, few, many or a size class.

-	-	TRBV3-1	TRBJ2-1	TGTGCCAGCAGCCCCATGGGTGTAAGCGGCAATGAGCAGTTCTTC	CASSPMGVSGNEQFF
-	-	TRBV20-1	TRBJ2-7	TGCAGTGCAAATCTAGCTCGCGAGCAGTACTTC	CSANLAREQYF
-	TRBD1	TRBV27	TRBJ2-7	TGTGCCAGCAGTTCCCGACGGGACAGGGGATCAAACGAGCAGTACTTC	CASSSRRDRGSNEQYF
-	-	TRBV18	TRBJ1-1	TGTGCCAGCTCACCGGACCGCTTTAACACTGAAGCTTTCTTT	CASSPDRFNTEAFF
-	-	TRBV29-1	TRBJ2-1	TGCAGCGTTGAAATGGTAGGAGGGCCGGATGAGCAGTTCTTC	CSVEMVGGPDEQFF
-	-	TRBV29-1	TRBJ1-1	TGCAGCGTTGAAGGGCAAAGCAACACTGAAGCTTTCTTT	CSVEGQSNTEAFF
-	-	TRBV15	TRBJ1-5	TGTGCCACCAGCAGTCAGGGGAGCAATCAGCCCCAGCATTTT	CATSSQGSNQPQHF
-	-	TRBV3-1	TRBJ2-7	TGTGCCAGCAGCCACGCTGGAGCCGAGCAGTACTTC	CASSHAGAEQYF
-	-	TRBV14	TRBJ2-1	TGTGCCAGCAGCCAAGTTATTGTTAGCAGCGGGGAGCAGTTCTTC	CASSQVIVSSGEQFF
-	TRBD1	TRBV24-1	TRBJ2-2	TGTGCCACCAGTGAATCCGGACAGGGGAAGGCCGGGGAGCTGTTTTTT	CATSESGQGKAGELFF
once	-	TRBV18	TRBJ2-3	TGTGCCAGCTCACCGACTAAGGGGAAATCAGATACGCAGTATTTT	CASSPTKGKSDTQYF
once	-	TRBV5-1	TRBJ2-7	TGCGCCAGCAGCTTGGACAGAGCTGACTCCTACGAGCAGTACTTC	CASSLDRADSYEQYF
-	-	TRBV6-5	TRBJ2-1	TGTGCCAGCAGAAGGGACGGCAACAATGAGCAGTTCTTC	CASRRDGNNEQFF
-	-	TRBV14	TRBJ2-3	TGTGCCAGCAGCCAAGGCTTCGATACGCAGTATTTT	CASSQGFDTQYF
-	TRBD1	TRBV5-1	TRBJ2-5	TGCGCCAGCAGCCAGGGGGCGAAGAGGGAGACCCAGTACTTC	CASSQGAKRETQYF
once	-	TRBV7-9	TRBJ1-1	TGTGCCAGCAGCTTAACAGAAGCAATGAACACTGAAGCTTTCTTT	CASSLTEAMNTEAFF
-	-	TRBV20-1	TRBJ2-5	TGCAGTGCCACCGCCCCCCGGGCGGGAGCCCAGGGGGAGACCCAGTACTTC	CSATAPRAGAQGETQYF
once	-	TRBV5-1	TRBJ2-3	TGCGCCAGCAGCTTGGACTGGGACACAGATACGCAGTATTTT	CASSLDWDTDTQYF
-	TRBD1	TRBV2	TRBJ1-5	TGTGCCAGCAACGGACAGGGGTCCAATCAGCCCCAGCATTTT	CASNGQGSNQPQHF
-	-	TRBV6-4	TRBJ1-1	TGTGCCAGCAGAGCCGCGGGGGGACACACTGAAGCTTTCTTT	CASRAAGGHTEAFF
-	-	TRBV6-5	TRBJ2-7	TGTGCCAGCGGAGACTACGAGCAGTACTTC	CASGDYEQYF
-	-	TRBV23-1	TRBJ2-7	TGCGCCAGCAGTCAGAGAGGCTTAGGCACAGGGGAGCAGTACTTC	CASSQRGLGTGEQYF
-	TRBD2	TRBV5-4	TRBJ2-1	TGTGCCAGCAGCCCTGGGGGGACTAGCGGGAGGGCCAATGAGCAGTTCTTC	CASSPGGTSGRANEQFF
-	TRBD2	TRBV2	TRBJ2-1	TGTGCCGGAGGTGTCAGCGGGAAGGATGAGCAGTTCTTC	CAGGVSGKDEQFF
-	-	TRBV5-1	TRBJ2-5	TGCGCCAGCAGCTTGGGGCCCGGAGAGACCCAGTACTTC	CASSLGPGETQYF
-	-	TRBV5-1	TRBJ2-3	TGCGCCAGCAGCTTACGGGGATTCCTCACAGATACGCAGTATTTT	CASSLRGFLTDTQYF
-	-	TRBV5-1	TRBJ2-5	TGCGCCAGCAGCTGGGGGCCAACCCAAGAGACCCAGTACTTC	CASSWGPTQETQYF
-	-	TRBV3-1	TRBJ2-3	TGTGCCAGCTCGGGTACCTCCTATACGCAGTATTTT	CASSGTSYTQYF
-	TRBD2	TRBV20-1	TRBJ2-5	TGCAGTGCTAGTGCGACTAGCGGTGAAGAGACCCAGTACTTC	CSASATSGEETQYF
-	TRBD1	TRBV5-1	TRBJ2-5	TGCGCCAGCAGCTTGGGGGACAGGGAACAAGAGACCCAGTACTTC	CASSLGDREQETQYF
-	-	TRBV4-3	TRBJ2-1	TGCGCCAGCAGCCAAGACTCTTACAATGAGCAGTTCTTC	CASSQDSYNEQFF
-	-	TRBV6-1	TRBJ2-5	TGTGCCAGCAGTGAAGCGGCTTACAGCCACCCAGTCGAGACCCAGTACTTC	CASSEAAYSHPVETQYF
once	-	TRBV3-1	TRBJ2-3	TGTGCCAGCAGCCCTAAGGCAGATAGCACAGATACGCAGTATTTT	CASSPKADSTDTQYF
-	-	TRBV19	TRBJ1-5	TGTGCCAGTAGTATGACAGGCGTAAACAATCAGCCCCAGCATTTT	CASSMTGVNNQPQHF
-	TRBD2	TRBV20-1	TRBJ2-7	TGCAGTGCTAGAGTCAGCGGGAGCCGTTTCGAGCAGTACTTC	CSARVSGSRFEQYF
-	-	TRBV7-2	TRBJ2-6	TGTGCCAGCAGCCGATTCGGAAGTTCTGGGGCCAACGTCCTGACTTTC	CASSRFGSSGANVLTF
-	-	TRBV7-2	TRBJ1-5	TGTGCCAGCAGCTTGAAGGGGACACTAAACTCGGAGCCCCAGCATTTT	CASSLKGTLNSEPQHF
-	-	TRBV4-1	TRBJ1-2	TGCGCCAGCAGCCAAGAAGGTCTCGGAAGGGGCTACACCTTC	CASSQEGLGRGYTF
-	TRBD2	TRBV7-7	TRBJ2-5	TGTGCTAGCAGCTCTACGGGACTAGCGGGAGCCGAGACCCAGTACTTC	CASSSTGLAGAETQYF
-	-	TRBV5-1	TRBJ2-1	TGCGCCAGCAGCGTTACAGGGGAGGGAAGCAATGAGCAGTTCTTC	CASSVTGEGSNEQFF
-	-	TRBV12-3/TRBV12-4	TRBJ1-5	TGTGCCAGCACCTACGACAGGTTTGGGCAGCCCCAGCATTTT	CASTYDRFGQPQHF
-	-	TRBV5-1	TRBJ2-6	TGCGCCAGCAGCTTGCTGACAGGAGACTCCGGGGCCAACGTCCTGACTTTC	CASSLLTGDSGANVLTF
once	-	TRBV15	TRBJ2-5	TGTGCCACCAGCAGAGATCCCCATACACAAGAGACCCAGTACTTC	CATSRDPHTQETQYF
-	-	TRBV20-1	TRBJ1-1	TGCAGTGCTAGAGAACAGGGACCAGCTTTCTTT	CSAREQGPAFF
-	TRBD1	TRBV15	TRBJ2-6	TGTGCCACCAGCCGGGGACAGCTCTCTGGGGCCAACGTCCTGACTTTC	CATSRGQLSGANVLTF
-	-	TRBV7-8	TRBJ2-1	TGTGCCAGCAGCTTGCAGAAGAATTACAATGAGCAGTTCTTC	CASSLQKNYNEQFF
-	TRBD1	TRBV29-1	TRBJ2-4	TGCAGCGTCGATACACAGGGGGGAAACATTCAGTACTTC	CSVDTQGGNIQYF
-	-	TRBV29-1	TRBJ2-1	TGCAGCGTTTACAAGGACAATGAGCAGTTCTTC	CSVYKDNEQFF
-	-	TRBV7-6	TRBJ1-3	TGTGCCAGCTCACCAGGACAGTCCTCTGGAAACACCATATATTTT	CASSPGQSSGNTIYF
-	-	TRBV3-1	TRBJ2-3	TGTGCCAGCAGCTCACTCCCCGGGGCCCGTACAGATACGCAGTATTTT	CASSSLPGARTDTQYF
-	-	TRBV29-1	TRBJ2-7	TGCAGCGTTAAGACCCCGGACGAGCAGTACTTC	CSVKTPDEQYF